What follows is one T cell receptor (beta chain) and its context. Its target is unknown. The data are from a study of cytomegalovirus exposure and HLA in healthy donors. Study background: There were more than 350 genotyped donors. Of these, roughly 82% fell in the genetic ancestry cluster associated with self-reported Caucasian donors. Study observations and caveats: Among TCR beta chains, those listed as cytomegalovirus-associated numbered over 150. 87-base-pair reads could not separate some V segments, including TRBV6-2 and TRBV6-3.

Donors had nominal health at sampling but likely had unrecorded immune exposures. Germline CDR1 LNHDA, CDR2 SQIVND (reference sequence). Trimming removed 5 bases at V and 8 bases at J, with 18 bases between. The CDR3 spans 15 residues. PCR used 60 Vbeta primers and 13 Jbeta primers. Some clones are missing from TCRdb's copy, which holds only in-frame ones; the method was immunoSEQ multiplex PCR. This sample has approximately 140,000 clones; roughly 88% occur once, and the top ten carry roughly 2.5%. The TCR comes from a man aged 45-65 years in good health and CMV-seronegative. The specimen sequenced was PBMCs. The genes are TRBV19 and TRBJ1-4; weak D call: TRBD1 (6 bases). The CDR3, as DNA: TGTGCCAGTAGTGGGCAGGGGACCTCTGGCGAAAAACTGTTTTTT. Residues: CASSGQGTSGEKLFF.